The 24 T cell receptor beta chains in this list originate from one sample, sequenced in a study of cytomegalovirus exposure and HLA in healthy donors. It was with 60 Vbeta and 13 Jbeta primers that the PCR ran. Here immunoSEQ multiplex PCR was the method, and the copy in TCRdb shows in-frame clones only, minus some. The sample lists tens of thousands of clones; roughly three quarters were seen once. The sample taken for sequencing was PBMCs. These receptors all stem from a woman between 40 and 55 years old in good health and CMV-seropositive.

V is TRBV10-1 and J is TRBJ2-3; D gene uncertain. V was pared by 5 bases and J by 5 bases, with 8 bases between. Germline CDR1 and CDR2: WNHNN and SYGVQD (reference sequence). The CDR3 extends over 12 amino acids. CDR3 nucleotide sequence: TGCGCCAGCAGTTCACCGGGAGATACGCAGTATTTT. Encoded protein: CASSSPGDTQYF.

The gene calls are TRBV29-1 and TRBJ2-3, with a possible D match to TRBD1 (6 bases). V was shortened by 8 bases and J by 0 bases, with 24 bases between the two germline ends. The CDR3 runs to 17 residues. Germline V lookup: CDR1 SQVTM, CDR2 ANQGSEA. The CDR3 DNA is TGCAGCACCGATAATTACGGCGGCAGGGGCAGCACAGATACGCAGTATTTT. Amino acid sequence: CSTDNYGGRGSTDTQYF.

This chain connects TRBV6-6 to TRBJ2-5, with D possibly matching TRBD1 (5 bases). Trimming removed 7 bases from V and 2 bases from J, with 11 bases in between. CDR3 length: 13 amino acids. The germline CDR1 and CDR2 sequences are MNHNY and SVGAGI (reference sequence). CDR3 loop: CASNIDRQETQYF. The CDR3, as DNA: TGTGCCAGCAATATCGACAGACAAGAGACCCAGTACTTC.

The V call is TRBV6-6, the J call TRBJ1-4; D is possibly TRBD1 (6 bases). Per germline, CDR1 MNHNY and CDR2 SVGAGI (reference sequence). The CDR3 loop spans 14 amino acids. Trimming pared 6 bases from V and 7 bases from J, leaving 15 bases between. The CDR3 DNA sequence: TGTGCCAGCAGAATCGGGACATCGGGTGAAAAACTGTTTTTT. It is translated as CASRIGTSGEKLFF.

This clone turned up a few times. The CDR3 DNA reads TGCGCCAGCAGCTTCGGAAAGGTCGCCGGGGGCACTGAAGCTTTCTTT. Amino acids: CASSFGKVAGGTEAFF. The rearrangement uses TRBV5-1 and TRBJ1-1; D possibly corresponds to TRBD1 (5 bases). The V end was cut by 2 bases, the J end by 4 bases, with 18 bases between. Germline loops: CDR1 SGHRS, CDR2 YFSETQ. CDR3 length equals 16 residues. Full variable domain (missing parts from reference TRBV5-1 and TRBJ1-1): KAGVTQTPRYLIKTRGQQVTLSCSPISGHRSVSWYQQTPGQGLQFLFEYFSETQRNKGNFPGRFSGRQFSNSRSEMNVSTLELGDSALYLCASSFGKVAGGTEAFFGQGTRLTVV.

CDR3 nucleotide sequence: TGTGCCAGCTTACGTCGACTAGCGGGGAATAGGGGGTACGAGCAGTACTTC. Protein product: CASLRRLAGNRGYEQYF. This rearrangement joins TRBV2 to TRBJ2-7, with TRBD2 identical over 11 bases. J was trimmed by 4 bases and V by 8 bases; bases with no gene match: 16. Per germline, CDR1 SNHLY and CDR2 FYNNEI. The CDR3 totals 17 residues.

The chain combines TRBV27 with TRBJ2-1; tentatively, D is TRBD2 (5 bases). CDR3 length: 13 amino acids. Trimming took off 9 bases at V and 8 bases at J, with 17 bases between the two ends. Per the germline V gene, CDR1 is MNHEY and CDR2 is SMNVEV (reference sequence). CDR3 nucleotide sequence: TGTGCCAGTAAGCGGTCCCCGGAGGATGAGCAGTTCTTC. Its protein is CASKRSPEDEQFF.

The rearrangement links TRBV28 to TRBJ1-4; 7 bases are a match to TRBD1. Per germline, CDR1 MDHEN and CDR2 SYDVKM. The CDR3 length is 15 residues. Trimming cost V 7 bases and J 7 bases; bases outside gene matches: 12. The CDR3 here is CASTDRGDRVEKLFF. The CDR3 DNA is TGTGCCAGCACCGACCGTGGTGACAGGGTTGAAAAACTGTTTTTT.

The rearrangement uses TRBV19 and TRBJ2-5; 9 nucleotides line up with TRBD1. Germline lookup yields CDR1 LNHDA and CDR2 SQIVND (reference sequence). The CDR3 is 14 amino acids. Trimming cost V 5 bases and J 4 bases; bases outside gene matches: 5. The CDR3 region is CASSPGQGLETQYF. The CDR3 DNA reads as TGTGCCAGTAGTCCGGGACAGGGTTTAGAGACCCAGTACTTC.

V gene TRBV7-2 combines with J gene TRBJ2-5; TRBD2 agrees at 8 bases. J was trimmed by 5 bases and V by 5 bases; bases with no gene match: 7. Germline CDR1 and CDR2: SGHTA and FQGNSA. The CDR3 covers 14 residues. The CDR3 coding sequence is TGTGCCAGCAGCCCGGGACTAGGGACGGAGACCCAGTACTTC. The encoded protein is CASSPGLGTETQYF. Together with reference TRBV7-2 and TRBJ2-5, the CDR3 gives the full variable domain: GAGVSQSPSNKVTEKGKDVELRCDPISGHTALYWYRQSLGQGLEFLIYFQGNSAPDKSGLPSDRFSAERTGGSVSTLTIQRTQQEDSAVYLCASSPGLGTETQYFGPGTRLLVL.

The rearrangement links TRBV6-5 to TRBJ2-5, with 10 bases that match TRBD2. CDR1 is MNHEY, CDR2 SVGAGI, per germline. After removal of 6 bases from V and 3 bases from J, the junction contained 7 bases not matched to a gene. The CDR3 covers 15 residues. DNA for the CDR3: TGTGCCAGCAGGGTTAGCGGGGGGCGAAAAGAGACCCAGTACTTC. This translates into CASRVSGGRKETQYF.

This rearrangement joins TRBV6-6 to TRBJ1-1, with D unresolved. From germline, CDR1 is MNHNY and CDR2 SVGAGI (reference sequence). Trimming took 0 bases from V and 4 from J, leaving 6 bases between them. This CDR3 is built from 13 residues. CDR3 amino acids: CASSYSGSTEAFF. In nucleotides, the CDR3 is TGTGCCAGCAGTTACTCGGGGAGCACTGAAGCTTTCTTT.

The CDR3 loop reads CASSEWLAGAEQYF. In nucleotides, the CDR3 is TGTGCCAGCAGTGAATGGCTAGCGGGAGCCGAGCAGTACTTC. This chain connects TRBV6-1 to TRBJ2-7, with 10 nucleotides matching TRBD2. Germline CDR1 MNHNS, CDR2 SASEGT. The CDR3 runs 14 residues. J gave up 6 bases and V 2 bases, and 4 bases lay outside the gene matches.

This sequence joins TRBV5-1 and TRBJ2-1; 8 bases line up with TRBD1. The CDR3 covers 15 residues. V shed 0 bases, J shed 5 bases, and the junction held 4 bases outside the gene matches. Germline V gene data show CDR1 as SGHRS and CDR2 as YFSETQ. This CDR3 is CASSLGQGTHNEQFF. DNA for the CDR3: TGCGCCAGCAGCTTGGGACAGGGGACGCACAATGAGCAGTTCTTC.

DNA of the CDR3: TGTGCCAGCAGAGCTTACTACGAGCAGTACTTC. Its translation is CASRAYYEQYF. The J gene is TRBJ2-7, the V gene TRBV2; D remains ambiguous. V gave up 6 bases and J gave up 3 bases, with 6 bases separating them. The length of the CDR3 is 11 residues. Germline V lookup: CDR1 SNHLY, CDR2 FYNNEI.

The V call is TRBV6-1, the J call TRBJ2-2; TRBD2 is a possible D gene (5 bases). Trimming left V 4 bases short and J 2 bases short, with 14 bases between. The germline V gene encodes CDR1 MNHNS and CDR2 SASEGT. The CDR3 length is 16 residues. The CDR3 nucleotides are TGTGCCAGCAGTGGAGCCTATAGCGCTAACACCGGGGAGCTGTTTTTT. The encoded protein is CASSGAYSANTGELFF.

This clone was picked up one time. This chain links TRBV13 with TRBJ1-4; possibly TRBD1 for D (6 bases). The CDR3 consists of 15 residues. The V and J ends lost 5 bases and 2 bases respectively, with 12 bases between them. The germline CDR1 and CDR2 sequences are PRHDT and FYEKMQ (reference sequence). The CDR3 loop is CASSVQGRTNEKLFF. The CDR3 DNA is TGTGCCAGCAGCGTTCAGGGGCGCACTAATGAAAAACTGTTTTTT.

This clone was seen only a few times. This sequence joins TRBV19 and TRBJ2-7; maybe TRBD2 (6 bases). Germline values: CDR1 LNHDA, CDR2 SQIVND (reference sequence). Trimming took off 1 base at V and 6 bases at J, with 16 bases between the two ends. This CDR3 has 15 amino acids. CDR3 sequence: CASSIAPRDGTEQYF. As DNA, the CDR3 is TGTGCCAGTAGTATAGCACCGCGGGATGGGACCGAGCAGTACTTC.

The chain recombines TRBV4-2 with TRBJ1-2, with TRBD1 matching 12 bases. Germline V CDR1 and CDR2: LGHNA, YNFKEQ. J lost 3 bases, V lost 0 bases, and 11 bases had no gene match. The CDR3 is 19 residues long. CDR3 amino acids: CASSQEPPGQGAGDYGYTF. DNA for the CDR3: TGTGCCAGCAGCCAAGAACCCCCGGGACAGGGGGCCGGTGACTATGGCTACACCTTC.

The chain uses TRBV9 and TRBJ2-1; 8 bases map to TRBD2. Germline trimming cut 4 bases from V and 9 bases from J; bases unmatched to any gene: 21. CDR3 size: 18 residues. In germline, CDR1 is SGDLS, CDR2 YYNGEE. Here the CDR3 DNA reads TGTGCCAGCAGCCAATCTTCTTCCGGGGGGGCCCAACTTTTTGAGCAGTTCTTC. Protein sequence: CASSQSSSGGAQLFEQFF.

Comment on this clone: Other DNA sequences in this sample translate to the same CDR3. The J gene is TRBJ1-5, the V gene TRBV6-1; D call uncertain. The germline V gene encodes CDR1 MNHNS and CDR2 SASEGT. The CDR3 is 15 amino acids. V was shortened by 1 base and J by 3 bases, with 10 bases between the two germline ends. The CDR3 DNA sequence: TGTGCCAGCAGTGAAGTTGGAGGGTACAATCAGCCCCAGCATTTT. Amino acid sequence: CASSEVGGYNQPQHF.

V usage is TRBV20-1 and J usage is TRBJ1-2, with a possible D match to TRBD1 (6 bases). The CDR3 is 10 residues long. With 3 bases removed from V and 12 bases from J, the gap between germline ends came to 11 bases. Germline-derived CDR1 and CDR2 are DFQATT and SNEGSKA (reference sequence). The CDR3 DNA reads TGCAGTGCTAGTTTTGGGGGCCACACCTTC. This translates into CSASFGGHTF.

The chain couples TRBV6-5 to TRBJ1-1, with 9 bases identical to TRBD1. Trimming at V came to 6 bases and at J to 5 bases, leaving 4 bases not matched to a gene. The CDR3 is 13 residues long. From germline, CDR1 is MNHEY and CDR2 SVGAGI. The chain's CDR3 is CASRGQGRTEAFF. The CDR3 DNA follows: TGTGCCAGCAGAGGACAGGGGAGGACTGAAGCTTTCTTT.

The chain carries TRBV27 and TRBJ2-1; 7 nucleotides line up with TRBD2. This CDR3 has 17 amino acids. J gave up 3 bases and V 2 bases, and 10 bases lay outside the gene matches. Per germline, CDR1 MNHEY and CDR2 SMNVEV (reference sequence). In DNA, the CDR3 is TGTGCCAGCAGTTTAATTCCGGGCGGGAGCGACTACAATGAGCAGTTCTTC. Translated, it gives CASSLIPGGSDYNEQFF.